This entry lists 27 T cell receptor beta chains sequenced from one sample in a study of T cell repertoires in cytomegalovirus infection (dated by TCRdb to the late 2010s). These receptors have no known antigen. Sequenced on an Illumina HiSeq 1500. TCRdb reworked the public reads: Q25 trimming with fastp, MiXCR clone assembly, productive beta chains retained. Each record represents a unique CDR3 protein, reported with the most common genes and DNA among its rows. The sample table contains about 68,000 distinct CDR3 sequences; only one count was recorded for under 25% of them. The ten largest clones add up to around 77% of the sample. Sequenced sample: PBMCs, sequenced either directly or after in vitro stimulation (not recorded which). These receptors were collected from a human donor in good health (CMV status not recorded). Some clones in this sample may be carry-over from other donors' samples.

This clonotype has just a few counts. The rearrangement links TRBV7-2 to TRBJ2-5, with D perhaps TRBD2 (5 bases). The germline gives CDR1 SGHTA, CDR2 FQGNSA. Trimming cost V 8 bases and J 0 bases, with 13 bases left between them. The CDR3 spans 14 residues. CDR3 in amino acids: CASRGRGYQETQYF. CDR3 nucleotides: TGTGCCAGCCGCGGTCGGGGTTACCAAGAGACCCAGTACTTC.

This clonotype was observed many times. The gene calls are TRBV7-2 and TRBJ2-1; a possible D gene is TRBD2 (5 bases). CDR3 length equals 14 residues. Trimming removed 4 bases from V and 6 bases from J, with 13 bases in between. The germline V gene has CDR1 SGHTA and CDR2 FQGNSA. DNA of the CDR3: TGTGCCAGCAGCTCTCCCCAGCTAGCCAATGAGCAGTTCTTC. This codes for CASSSPQLANEQFF.

The chain recombines TRBV3-1 with TRBJ2-1; 7 nucleotides match TRBD2. The junction had 8 bases not matched to a gene; V was cut back by 6 bases and J by 3 bases. This CDR3 is 15 amino acids long. The germline V gene has CDR1 LGHDT and CDR2 YNNKEL (reference sequence). The CDR3 bases are TGTGCCAGCAGTGGCAGACTAGCCCTCTACAATGAGCAGTTCTTC. Translating gives CASSGRLALYNEQFF.

A few counts support this clonotype. This chain uses TRBV6-2 or TRBV6-3 with TRBJ1-5; possibly TRBD1 for D (5 bases). This CDR3 region has 15 residues. Germline values: CDR1 MNHEY, CDR2 SVGEGT. Trimming took 5 bases from V and 9 from J, leaving 20 bases between them. CDR3 amino acids: CASSEQDRVSSPQHF. For the CDR3, the DNA is TGTGCCAGCAGTGAACAGGATAGGGTGAGTTCGCCCCAGCATTTT.

The chain carries TRBV6-2 or TRBV6-3 and TRBJ2-5, with D hard to call. V was trimmed by 2 bases and J by 0 bases, leaving 10 bases between them. This CDR3 comprises 15 residues. Germline lookup yields CDR1 MNHEY and CDR2 SVGEGT. CDR3 coding DNA: TGTGCCAGCAGTTACCGTGAACACTACCAAGAGACCCAGTACTTC. Amino acid sequence: CASSYREHYQETQYF.

This clonotype was counted a few times. The V call is TRBV19, the J call TRBJ1-2, with D hard to call. Germline CDR1 is LNHDA and CDR2 is SQIVND (reference sequence). Trimming removed 2 bases from V and 8 bases from J, with 9 bases in between. This CDR3 has 12 amino acids. CDR3 loop: CASSIIGYGYTF. The CDR3 DNA reads TGTGCCAGTAGTATAATAGGGTACGGCTACACCTTC.

The chain couples TRBV28 to TRBJ2-5; 9 bases agree with TRBD2. V trimming: 6 bases; J trimming: 5 bases; junction bases outside the gene matches: 16. The CDR3 covers 17 residues. Per germline, CDR1 MDHEN and CDR2 SYDVKM. The CDR3 DNA reads as TGTGCCAGCAGCCCCGAGGGGGGCGGGAGGGCCTATGAGACCCAGTACTTC. It is translated as CASSPEGGGRAYETQYF.

This clonotype was recorded only once. This sequence joins TRBV2 and TRBJ1-5; D gene unclear. The CDR3 length is 14 residues. With 6 bases removed from V and 0 bases from J, the gap between germline ends came to 9 bases. Germline V gene lookup returns CDR1 SNHLY and CDR2 FYNNEI. The CDR3 sequence: CASRADISNQPQHF. The CDR3 DNA reads TGTGCCAGCAGAGCCGACATTAGCAATCAGCCCCAGCATTTT.

V and J are TRBV7-9 and TRBJ2-1; D call uncertain. CDR1 and CDR2 (germline): SEHNR, FQNEAQ (reference sequence). The CDR3 runs to 13 residues. V was pared by 5 bases and J by 12 bases, with 17 bases between. The CDR3 DNA reads TGTGCCAGCAGCATTGGACCCCCCCAAAGGCAGTTCTTC. Its translation: CASSIGPPQRQFF.

V gene TRBV18 combines with J gene TRBJ2-5; 10 positions match TRBD2. The germline gives CDR1 KGHSH, CDR2 LQKENI. The V segment lost 4 bases and the J segment 4 bases; nucleotides outside the gene matches: 9. The CDR3 totals 16 residues. Here the CDR3 DNA reads TGTGCCAGCTCACTCCAGCGGGAGGGAGGCGGAGAGACCCAGTACTTC. It yields the protein CASSLQREGGGETQYF.

This chain connects TRBV7-9 to TRBJ2-7; D is ambiguous. This CDR3 has 15 residues. V shed 1 base and J shed 0 bases, with 10 bases lying between them. In germline, CDR1 is SEHNR, CDR2 FQNEAQ (reference sequence). The CDR3 nucleotides are TGTGCCAGCAGCTTAGGGGATAGGGTCTCCTACGAGCAGTACTTC. This codes for CASSLGDRVSYEQYF.

The chain is built from TRBV20-1 and TRBJ2-4, with TRBD1 matching 9 bases. CDR1 is DFQATT and CDR2 is SNEGSKA in the germline V gene (reference sequence). The CDR3 is 15 residues long. With V trimmed by 6 bases and J by 1 base, 7 bases remained unmatched. CDR3 DNA: TGCAGTGCAGAGCGCGGACAGGGGGCCAAAAACATTCAGTACTTC. Translating it yields CSAERGQGAKNIQYF.

This clonotype was recorded a few times. This chain connects TRBV28 to TRBJ1-1; D gene ambiguous. The CDR3 totals 11 residues. The germline V gene has CDR1 MDHEN and CDR2 SYDVKM. V was pared by 7 bases and J by 2 bases, with 5 bases between. The CDR3 DNA reads as TGTGCCAGCACCAGAAACACTGAAGCTTTCTTT. As protein: CASTRNTEAFF.

The CDR3 sequence: CASSGLSGSSYNEQFF. The DNA for the CDR3 is TGTGCCAGCAGCGGGCTAAGCGGGAGCTCCTACAATGAGCAGTTCTTC. The chain combines TRBV9 with TRBJ2-1, with 8 bases that match TRBD2. This CDR3 spans 16 amino acids. Germline loops: CDR1 SGDLS, CDR2 YYNGEE. The junction had 5 bases not matched to a gene; V was cut back by 3 bases and J by 0 bases.

This clonotype appeared many times. The rearrangement joins TRBV7-2 to TRBJ2-3; D gene unclear. This CDR3 spans 13 amino acids. Between the trimmed V and J ends, which lost 5 bases and 4 bases, there was a span of 10 bases. CDR1 and CDR2 from the germline V gene are SGHTA and FQGNSA. The CDR3 is CASSPAHPDTQYF. CDR3 DNA: TGTGCCAGCAGCCCCGCGCACCCAGATACGCAGTATTTT.

The gene calls are TRBV5-1 and TRBJ2-3; TRBD1 is a possible D gene (5 bases). V shed 3 bases and J shed 8 bases, with 10 bases lying between them. Germline V gene data show CDR1 as SGHRS and CDR2 as YFSETQ. The CDR3 has 12 residues. DNA for the CDR3: TGCGCCAGCAGCTACTCCCAGGGTACGCAGTATTTT. Residues: CASSYSQGTQYF.

The CDR3 coding sequence is TGTGCCAGCAACAGAATCGGGGAGCAGTTCTTC. It codes for CASNRIGEQFF. V usage is TRBV6-2 or TRBV6-3 and J usage is TRBJ2-1, with unresolved D. V lost 7 bases and J 10 bases, leaving 11 bases between the germline ends. The CDR3 extends over 11 amino acids. CDR1 and CDR2 from the germline V gene are MNHEY and SVGEGT.

Ten or more counts support this clonotype. This sequence joins TRBV7-6 and TRBJ2-2; 11 nucleotides line up with TRBD2. Losses at the gene ends were 2 bases for V and 7 bases for J; bases not matched to a gene: 12. The CDR3 extends over 18 amino acids. Germline CDR1 reads SGHVS; CDR2 reads FNYEAQ. The CDR3 loop is CASSLLSSGRLSSGELFF. CDR3 bases: TGTGCCAGCAGCTTACTATCTAGCGGGAGGTTAAGCAGCGGGGAGCTGTTTTTT.

The CDR3, as DNA: TGTGCCAGCAGTATGGGTAGGGGGAGCTCCTACAATGAGCAGTTCTTC. This sequence encodes CASSMGRGSSYNEQFF. This chain connects TRBV12-3 or TRBV12-4 to TRBJ2-1; the D gene is possibly TRBD1 (6 bases). The CDR3 is made up of 16 amino acids. Trimming took 5 bases from V and 0 from J, leaving 14 bases between them.

There are many counts of this clonotype. This chain links TRBV23-1 with TRBJ1-5, with unresolved D. TRBV23-1 is placed among ORFs of uncertain function. There are 14 residues in the CDR3. Trimming took off 2 bases at V and 2 bases at J, with 7 bases between the two ends. This chain's CDR3 is CASSQRGRNQPQHF. The CDR3 nucleotides are TGCGCCAGCAGTCAACGGGGTCGCAATCAGCCCCAGCATTTT.

This clonotype has a handful of counts. For the CDR3, the DNA is TGTGCCACCAGTGATCAACGGGGCGGAGAAGAGACCCAGTACTTC. Encoded protein: CATSDQRGGEETQYF. The V call is TRBV24-1, the J call TRBJ2-5; D is possibly TRBD1 or TRBD2 (5 bases each). The V and J ends lost 3 bases and 3 bases respectively, with 13 bases between them. The CDR3 is 15 residues long. Germline values: CDR1 KGHDR, CDR2 SFDVKD.

This clonotype was seen only a few times. The V gene is TRBV6-5, the J gene TRBJ2-7; D gene unclear. The V end lost 8 bases, the J end lost 7 bases, and 21 bases lay between the germline ends. The CDR3 consists of 14 residues. Per germline, CDR1 MNHEY and CDR2 SVGAGI. The CDR3 nucleotides are TGTGCCAGCCGAAGTTCAGATACCCGTTGGGAGCAGTACTTC. Translated, it gives CASRSSDTRWEQYF.

This clonotype was detected once. This chain links TRBV11-2 with TRBJ2-7; D may be TRBD1 (6 bases). The CDR3 is 14 amino acids. In germline, CDR1 is SGHAT, CDR2 FQNNGV. V was pared by 3 bases and J by 3 bases, with 12 bases between. The chain's CDR3 is CASSFGDRIYEQYV. In DNA, the CDR3 is TGTGCCAGCAGCTTCGGTGACAGGATCTACGAGCAGTACGTC.

This clonotype turned up a few times. This rearrangement joins TRBV6-5 to TRBJ2-3; D call uncertain. V lost 6 bases and J lost 7, with 5 bases in between. Germline-derived CDR1 and CDR2 are MNHEY and SVGAGI. The CDR3 spans 10 residues. The CDR3 loop reads CASRINTQYF. DNA of the CDR3: TGTGCCAGCAGGATAAATACGCAGTATTTT.

This clonotype was observed at least ten times. The genes are TRBV7-2 and TRBJ2-5; possibly TRBD1 or TRBD2 for D (5 bases each). CDR1 SGHTA and CDR2 FQGNSA come from the germline V gene. CDR3 length: 15 amino acids. Trimming cost V 2 bases and J 2 bases, with 12 bases left between them. CDR3: CASSLSGRGQETQYF. The CDR3 DNA sequence: TGTGCCAGCAGCTTAAGCGGTAGGGGACAAGAGACCCAGTACTTC.

The V call is TRBV7-6, the J call TRBJ2-2; 7 bases are a match to TRBD1. V trimming: 5 bases; J trimming: 4 bases; junction bases outside the gene matches: 4. Per the germline V gene, CDR1 is SGHVS and CDR2 is FNYEAQ. CDR3 length: 14 amino acids. CDR3 sequence reads: CASSIYRGTGELFF. The CDR3 region has the DNA TGTGCCAGCAGCATTTACAGGGGCACCGGGGAGCTGTTTTTT.

The table lists this clonotype with many counts. V and J are TRBV7-2 and TRBJ2-7, with 13 bases that match TRBD2. The trim removed 5 bases at V and 2 bases at J, leaving 9 bases unmatched. Germline V gene data show CDR1 as SGHTA and CDR2 as FQGNSA. The CDR3 length is 17 residues. The CDR3 region has the DNA TGTGCCAGCAGCGTCACTAGCGGGAGGGCCGTACCCTACGAGCAGTACTTC. This gives the protein CASSVTSGRAVPYEQYF.